This is a list of T cell receptor beta chains from one sample in a study of human T cells and chemical hapten exposure. TCRdb used MiXCR to reprocess the RACE reads, holding one entry per CDR3 protein. The data contain roughly 150,000 distinct CDR3 sequences, 25% to 35% of them singletons. The source material was whole blood, sampled in connection with sensitization to the hapten diphenylcyclopropenone (DPC). The receptors come from a woman under 30 with alopecia areata. Some clones in this sample may be carry-over from other donors' samples. Each CDR3 is given with its conserved first and last residue. D genes are given only for firm matches. Rows give clone size only sometimes, using once, few, many, or a class for an expanded clone.

size: .
V: TRBV7-8
D: .
J: TRBJ1-4
DNA: TGTGCCAGCAGGGGCGGCAGGGCTAATGAAAAACTGTTTTTT
CDR3: CASRGGRANEKLFF

size: few
V: TRBV9
D: .
J: TRBJ1-2
DNA: TGTGCCAGCAGCGTAGGAGGGCAGAGGACCTATGGCTACACCTTC
CDR3: CASSVGGQRTYGYTF

size: .
V: TRBV6-2/TRBV6-3
D: .
J: TRBJ1-1
DNA: TGTGCCAGCAGTCCAGGGACACTGAACACTGAAGCTTTCTTT
CDR3: CASSPGTLNTEAFF

size: .
V: TRBV7-6
D: .
J: TRBJ1-4
DNA: TGTGCCAGCAGCTTGGGGGACCTCAATGAAAAACTGTTTTTT
CDR3: CASSLGDLNEKLFF

size: few
V: TRBV4-2
D: .
J: TRBJ2-5
DNA: TGTGCCAGCAGCCAAGTCGCCGGCCAAGAGACCCAGTACTTC
CDR3: CASSQVAGQETQYF

size: .
V: TRBV6-5
D: .
J: TRBJ1-2
DNA: TGTGCCAGCAGGGATGGGGGAATTGATGGCTACACCTTC
CDR3: CASRDGGIDGYTF

size: .
V: TRBV10-2
D: TRBD1
J: TRBJ2-7
DNA: TGCGCCCCCTACCCCTGGGACAGGGGTTTCTGGGAGCAGTACTTC
CDR3: CAPYPWDRGFWEQYF

size: .
V: TRBV2
D: TRBD2
J: TRBJ2-3
DNA: TGTGCCAGCAGGGGACTAGCAGGCCCAGATACGCAGTATTTT
CDR3: CASRGLAGPDTQYF

size: .
V: TRBV4-1
D: .
J: TRBJ1-5
DNA: TGCGCCAGCAGCCCCCAGGGTGATCAGCCCCAGCATTTT
CDR3: CASSPQGDQPQHF

size: .
V: TRBV5-1
D: .
J: TRBJ2-3
DNA: TGCGCCAGCAGAGGGCCCAGCACAGATACGCAGTATTTT
CDR3: CASRGPSTDTQYF

size: .
V: TRBV5-1
D: .
J: TRBJ1-4
DNA: TGCGCCAGCAGCTTGGCCTCTGGAGGGGGGGAAAAACTGTTTTTT
CDR3: CASSLASGGGEKLFF

size: few
V: TRBV7-6
D: TRBD2
J: TRBJ2-3
DNA: TGTGCCAGCAGCCCACAATCGGGCGGGAGGCGGAAAGATACGCAGTATTTT
CDR3: CASSPQSGGRRKDTQYF

size: .
V: TRBV20-1
D: .
J: TRBJ1-6
DNA: TGCAGTACTCCTGACAGTCCCCTCCACTTT
CDR3: CSTPDSPLHF

size: .
V: TRBV20-1
D: .
J: TRBJ2-7
DNA: TGCAGTGCTAGAGATTCGGCGGGCCCCTCCTACGAGCAGTACTTC
CDR3: CSARDSAGPSYEQYF

size: few
V: TRBV4-3
D: .
J: TRBJ2-3
DNA: TGCGCCAGCAGCCAAGGGAGCCTCCCTTTCACAGATACGCAGTATTTT
CDR3: CASSQGSLPFTDTQYF

size: once
V: TRBV29-1
D: TRBD2
J: TRBJ2-1
DNA: TGCAGCGTTGATAGCGGGAGTTCGGGTGAGCAGTTCTTC
CDR3: CSVDSGSSGEQFF

size: .
V: TRBV12-3/TRBV12-4
D: .
J: TRBJ2-2
DNA: TGTGCCAGCAGTCGGACAGTGCCGAACACCGGGGAGCTGTTTTTT
CDR3: CASSRTVPNTGELFF